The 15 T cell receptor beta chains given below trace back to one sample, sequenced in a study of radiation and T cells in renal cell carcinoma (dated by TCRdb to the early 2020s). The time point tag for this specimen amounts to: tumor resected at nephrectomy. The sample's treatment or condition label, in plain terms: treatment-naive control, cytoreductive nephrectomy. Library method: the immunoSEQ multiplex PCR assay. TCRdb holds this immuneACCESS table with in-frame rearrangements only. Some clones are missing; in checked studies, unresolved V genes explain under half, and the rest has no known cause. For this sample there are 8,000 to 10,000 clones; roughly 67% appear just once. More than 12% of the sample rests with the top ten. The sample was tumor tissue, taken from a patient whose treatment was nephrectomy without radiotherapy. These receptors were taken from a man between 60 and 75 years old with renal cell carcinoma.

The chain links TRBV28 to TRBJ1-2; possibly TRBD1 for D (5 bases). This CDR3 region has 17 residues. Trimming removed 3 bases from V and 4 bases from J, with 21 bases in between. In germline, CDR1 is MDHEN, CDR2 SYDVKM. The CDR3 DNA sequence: TGTGCCAGCAGTTTTAGCGGCACGGGGCGGGGGTTCTATGGCTACACCTTC. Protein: CASSFSGTGRGFYGYTF.

CDR3 nucleotide sequence: TGTGCCTGGATAGGGGGACAGGGGAATTCACCCCTCCACTTT. Protein product: CAWIGGQGNSPLHF. This chain links TRBV30 with TRBJ1-6, with 10 bases aligning to TRBD1. There are 14 residues in the CDR3. The V segment lost 4 bases and the J segment 7 bases; nucleotides outside the gene matches: 4. Germline-derived CDR1 and CDR2 are GTSNPN and SVGIG (reference sequence).

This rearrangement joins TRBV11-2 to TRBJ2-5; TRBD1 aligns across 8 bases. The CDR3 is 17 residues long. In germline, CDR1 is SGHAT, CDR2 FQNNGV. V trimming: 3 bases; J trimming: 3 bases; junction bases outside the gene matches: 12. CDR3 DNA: TGTGCCAGCAGCTTTTTACACCCAGGGGGCTGGGAAGAGACCCAGTACTTC. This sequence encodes CASSFLHPGGWEETQYF.

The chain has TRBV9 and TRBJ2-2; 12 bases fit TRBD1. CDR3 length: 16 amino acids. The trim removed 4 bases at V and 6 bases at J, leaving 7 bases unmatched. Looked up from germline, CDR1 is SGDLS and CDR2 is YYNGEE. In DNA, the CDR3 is TGTGCCAGCAGCCCTAGGGACAGGGGGCTTTCCGGGGAGCTGTTTTTT. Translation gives CASSPRDRGLSGELFF.

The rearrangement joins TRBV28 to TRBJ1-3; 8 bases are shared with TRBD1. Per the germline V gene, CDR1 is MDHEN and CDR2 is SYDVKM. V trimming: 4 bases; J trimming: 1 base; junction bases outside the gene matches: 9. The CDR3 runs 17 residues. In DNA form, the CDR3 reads TGTGCCAGCAGTTGGACAGGGCGATACTTTTCTGGAAACACCATATATTTT. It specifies CASSWTGRYFSGNTIYF.

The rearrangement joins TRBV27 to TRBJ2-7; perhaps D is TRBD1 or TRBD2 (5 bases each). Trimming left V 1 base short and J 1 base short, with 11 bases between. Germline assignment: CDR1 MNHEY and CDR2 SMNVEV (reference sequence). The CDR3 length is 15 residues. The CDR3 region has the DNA TGTGCCAGCAGTTTATACGGGACGCAATCCTACGAGCAGTACTTC. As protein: CASSLYGTQSYEQYF.

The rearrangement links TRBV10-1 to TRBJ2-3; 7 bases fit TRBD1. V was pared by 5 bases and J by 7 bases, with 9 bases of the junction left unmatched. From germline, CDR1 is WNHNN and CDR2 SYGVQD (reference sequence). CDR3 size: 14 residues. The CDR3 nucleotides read TGCGCCAGCAGTAAGACAGGGATTCCATATACGCAGTATTTT. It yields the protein CASSKTGIPYTQYF.

CDR3 DNA sequence: TGTGCCAGCAGCCCAGGGGCTAACACTGAAGCTTTCTTT. This encodes CASSPGANTEAFF. This chain links TRBV9 with TRBJ1-1; D is perhaps TRBD1 (6 bases). This CDR3 is 13 amino acids long. With 4 bases removed from V and 2 bases from J, the gap between germline ends came to 9 bases. Germline-derived CDR1 and CDR2 are SGDLS and YYNGEE.

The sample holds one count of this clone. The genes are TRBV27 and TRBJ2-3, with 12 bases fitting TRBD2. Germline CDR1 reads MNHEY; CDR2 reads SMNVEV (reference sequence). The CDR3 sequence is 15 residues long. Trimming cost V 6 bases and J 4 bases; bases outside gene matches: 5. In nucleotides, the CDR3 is TGTGCCAGCAGACTAGCGGGGGGTAATGCAGATACGCAGTATTTT. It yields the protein CASRLAGGNADTQYF.

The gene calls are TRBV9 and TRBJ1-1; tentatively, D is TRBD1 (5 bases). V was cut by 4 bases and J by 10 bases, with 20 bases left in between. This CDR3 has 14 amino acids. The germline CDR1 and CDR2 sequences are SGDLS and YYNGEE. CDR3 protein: CASSISQGAGGAFF. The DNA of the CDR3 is TGTGCCAGCAGCATCAGCCAAGGGGCGGGGGGAGCTTTCTTT.

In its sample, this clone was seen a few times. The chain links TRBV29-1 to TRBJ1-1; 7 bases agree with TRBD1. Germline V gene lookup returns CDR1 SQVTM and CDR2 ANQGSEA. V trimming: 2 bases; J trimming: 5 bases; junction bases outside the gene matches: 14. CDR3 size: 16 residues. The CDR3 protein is CSVESVGEGAVTEAFF. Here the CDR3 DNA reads TGCAGCGTTGAATCCGTCGGGGAGGGGGCTGTTACTGAAGCTTTCTTT.

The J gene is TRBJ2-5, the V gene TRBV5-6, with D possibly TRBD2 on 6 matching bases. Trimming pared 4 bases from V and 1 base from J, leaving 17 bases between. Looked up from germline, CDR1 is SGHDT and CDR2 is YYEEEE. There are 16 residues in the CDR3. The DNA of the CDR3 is TGTGCCAGCAGCAAATCAACCGGGACTCTCCAAGAGACCCAGTACTTC. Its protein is CASSKSTGTLQETQYF.

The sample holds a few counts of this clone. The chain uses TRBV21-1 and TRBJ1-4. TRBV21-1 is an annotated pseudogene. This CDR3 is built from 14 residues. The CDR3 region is CASSKGRVDEKLFF. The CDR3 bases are TGTGCCAGCAGCAAAGGGAGGGTGGATGAAAAACTGTTTTTT.

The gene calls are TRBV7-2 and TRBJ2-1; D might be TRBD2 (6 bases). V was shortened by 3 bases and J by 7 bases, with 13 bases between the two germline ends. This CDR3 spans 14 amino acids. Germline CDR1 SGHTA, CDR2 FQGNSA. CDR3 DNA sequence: TGTGCCAGCAGCTTCCCTTATAGCGGTAATGAGCAGTTCTTC. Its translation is CASSFPYSGNEQFF.

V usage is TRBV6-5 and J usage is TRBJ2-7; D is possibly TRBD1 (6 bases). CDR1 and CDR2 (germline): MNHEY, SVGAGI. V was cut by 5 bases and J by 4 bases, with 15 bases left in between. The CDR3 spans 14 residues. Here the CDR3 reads CASSNRQAPYEQYF. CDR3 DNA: TGTGCCAGCAGTAATAGACAGGCCCCGTACGAGCAGTACTTC.